The rows below give T cell receptor beta chains drawn from one sample of a study of T cell repertoires in cytomegalovirus infection. TCRdb ran MiXCR on the reads and lists one entry per CDR3 protein. Seen here are around 71,000 distinct CDR3 sequences, more than 20% observed once, and the top ten hold approximately 68%. These receptors are not linked to any known antigen. The sample was CD8+ T cells from cultured PBMCs, taken from culture after CMV antigen stimulation. The receptors were sampled from a human donor in good health (CMV status not recorded). Some clones in this sample may be carry-over from other donors' samples. The CDR3 runs from the conserved cysteine through the conserved F or W. Fields, in order: CDR3 length, clone size, V gene, J gene, D gene, CDR3 protein, CDR3 DNA. D genes are given only for firm matches. Size tells how often a clone was seen (once, few, many) or the class of an expanded clone, and some rows leave it out.

17	few	TRBV7-2	TRBJ1-3	TRBD1	CASTDRDKQYPGNTIYF	TGTGCCAGCACCGACAGGGATAAACAGTACCCTGGAAACACCATATATTTT
15	.	TRBV13	TRBJ2-4	.	CASSLRSKAKNIQYF	TGTGCCAGCAGCTTAAGGTCCAAGGCCAAAAACATTCAGTACTTC
17	few	TRBV12-3/TRBV12-4	TRBJ2-3	TRBD2	CASSFGGRGQGTDTQYF	TGTGCCAGCAGTTTCGGCGGGAGGGGCCAGGGCACAGATACGCAGTATTTT
16	.	TRBV6-6	TRBJ2-5	TRBD2	CASNSGLAGRQETQYF	TGTGCCAGCAACTCCGGACTAGCGGGGAGACAAGAGACCCAGTACTTC
13	.	TRBV7-6	TRBJ1-1	TRBD1	CASSRQGWTEAFF	TGTGCCAGCAGCAGACAGGGATGGACTGAAGCTTTCTTT
15	few	TRBV4-1	TRBJ1-2	.	CASSQDSGTLYGYTF	TGCGCCAGCAGCCAAGATAGTGGCACGCTCTATGGCTACACCTTC
15	.	TRBV4-3	TRBJ2-4	.	CASSQESGSPNIQYF	TGCGCCAGCAGCCAAGAATCAGGGAGTCCAAACATTCAGTACTTC
16	.	TRBV12-3/TRBV12-4	TRBJ2-6	.	CASRPYADSGANVLTF	TGTGCCAGCAGACCCTATGCTGACTCTGGGGCCAACGTCCTGACTTTC
16	.	TRBV7-2	TRBJ2-7	TRBD1	CASSESDLTGVYEQYF	TGTGCCAGCAGCGAATCGGATTTGACAGGGGTATACGAGCAGTACTTC
16	.	TRBV7-2	TRBJ2-1	.	CASRPGLPSSYNEEFF	TGTGCCAGCAGGCCCGGACTACCTAGCTCCTACAATGAGGAGTTCTTC
14	.	TRBV7-8	TRBJ2-7	TRBD2	CASSHGTSAYEQYF	TGTGCCAGCAGCCACGGGACTAGCGCCTACGAGCAGTACTTC
12	.	TRBV2	TRBJ1-2	.	CASSVDGYGYTF	TGTGCCAGCAGTGTAGATGGCTATGGCTACACCTTC
12	few	TRBV7-9	TRBJ1-1	.	CASSFRGSGAFF	TGTGCCAGCAGCTTTCGGGGGTCTGGAGCTTTCTTT
17	.	TRBV4-2	TRBJ2-2	TRBD1	CASSQDLGTVITGELFF	TGTGCCAGCAGCCAAGATCTGGGGACAGTGATCACCGGGGAGCTGTTTTTT
13	.	TRBV7-9	TRBJ1-2	.	CASSSGSSYGYTF	TGTGCCAGCAGTTCGGGGTCGAGCTATGGCTACACCTTC
13	.	TRBV7-9	TRBJ2-5	.	CASSTGGEETQYF	TGTGCCAGCAGCACCGGGGGCGAGGAGACCCAGTACTTC
18	few	TRBV7-8	TRBJ2-1	TRBD1	CASSNAQRWDRGVNEQFF	TGTGCCAGCAGCAACGCCCAAAGATGGGACAGGGGGGTAAATGAGCAGTTCTTC
13	.	TRBV7-6	TRBJ1-1	.	CASSLAMAGEAFF	TGTGCCAGCAGCTTAGCGATGGCAGGGGAAGCTTTCTTT
13	.	TRBV12-3/TRBV12-4	TRBJ1-5	.	CASGYGRDQPQHF	TGTGCCAGCGGATACGGAAGGGATCAGCCCCAGCATTTT
14	.	TRBV19	TRBJ2-7	.	CASSIAGGFYEQYF	TGTGCCAGTAGTATAGCGGGCGGATTCTACGAGCAGTACTTC
14	.	TRBV6-5	TRBJ1-2	TRBD1	CASSYWTGDYGYTF	TGTGCCAGCAGTTACTGGACAGGGGACTATGGCTACACCTTC
15	.	TRBV7-6	TRBJ1-2	TRBD1	CASSSGQGANYGYTF	TGTGCCAGCAGCTCCGGACAGGGGGCGAACTATGGCTACACCTTC
13	few	TRBV20-1	TRBJ2-7	TRBD1	CSASGTGGYEQYF	TGCAGTGCTTCCGGGACAGGGGGCTACGAGCAGTACTTC
16	.	TRBV12-3/TRBV12-4	TRBJ2-5	TRBD2	CASSLSLAGDQETQYF	TGTGCCAGCAGTTTATCCCTAGCGGGGGACCAAGAGACCCAGTACTTC
15	.	TRBV11-2	TRBJ1-1	.	CASSLLGGTNTEAFF	TGTGCCAGCAGCTTGTTGGGGGGTACGAACACTGAAGCTTTCTTT
16	.	TRBV11-3	TRBJ2-3	.	CASSPRQGSSTDTQYF	TGTGCCAGCAGCCCGAGGCAGGGGTCTAGCACAGATACGCAGTATTTT
14	few	TRBV27	TRBJ1-5	.	CASSSGIGNQPQHF	TGTGCCAGCAGTTCCGGGATTGGCAATCAGCCCCAGCATTTT
13	few	TRBV12-3/TRBV12-4	TRBJ2-7	.	CASSLVGAYEQYF	TGTGCCAGCAGTTTGGTGGGGGCCTACGAGCAGTACTTC
17	.	TRBV25-1	TRBJ1-1	TRBD1	CASSVRDRVFMNTEAFF	TGTGCCAGCAGTGTAAGGGACAGGGTCTTCATGAACACTGAAGCTTTCTTT
16	.	TRBV7-6	TRBJ2-1	TRBD2	CASSADTSGSYNEQFF	TGTGCCAGCAGCGCGGATACTAGCGGCTCCTACAATGAGCAGTTCTTC
16	.	TRBV4-1	TRBJ2-5	TRBD1	CASSQESGTGRETQYF	TGCGCCAGCAGCCAAGAGAGTGGGACAGGGAGGGAGACCCAGTACTTC
11	few	TRBV11-2	TRBJ2-1	.	CASSSVGKQFF	TGTGCCAGCAGCTCCGTTGGAAAGCAGTTCTTC
16	few	TRBV6-1	TRBJ2-3	.	CASSPRAGARTDTQYF	TGTGCCAGCAGCCCTCGGGCGGGGGCCCGCACAGATACGCAGTATTTT
14	.	TRBV7-9	TRBJ1-1	.	CASSLGGMGTEAFF	TGTGCCAGCAGCCTAGGGGGAATGGGCACTGAAGCTTTCTTT
13	.	TRBV10-3	TRBJ1-1	.	CAICDLGSPEAFF	TGTGCCATCTGTGATTTAGGGAGTCCTGAAGCTTTCTTT
20	.	TRBV7-8	TRBJ2-5	TRBD2	CASSLPGRGVPTTYQETQYF	TGTGCCAGCAGCTTACCAGGGCGGGGGGTTCCCACTACGTACCAAGAGACCCAGTACTTC
16	few	TRBV5-5	TRBJ2-5	TRBD2	CASSYWTSGDQETQYF	TGTGCCAGCAGCTATTGGACTAGCGGAGATCAAGAGACCCAGTACTTC
14	few	TRBV6-2/TRBV6-3	TRBJ1-5	TRBD1	CASSPTGEHQPQHF	TGTGCCAGCAGTCCGACAGGGGAACATCAGCCCCAGCATTTT
13	.	TRBV5-6	TRBJ2-3	.	CASSLYGPDTQYF	TGTGCCAGCAGCTTGTACGGACCGGATACGCAGTATTTT
14	.	TRBV6-5	TRBJ1-1	TRBD1	CASTRTGAPTEAFF	TGTGCCAGCACCCGGACAGGGGCGCCCACTGAAGCTTTCTTT
12	.	TRBV10-3	TRBJ2-2	.	CAISVSLGELFF	TGTGCCATCAGTGTATCTCTCGGGGAGCTGTTTTTT
13	.	TRBV11-2	TRBJ1-5	.	CASSPGANQPQHF	TGTGCCAGCAGCCCAGGGGCTAATCAGCCCCAGCATTTT
16	few	TRBV20-1	TRBJ1-5	.	CSAQPRDTYSNQPQHF	TGCAGTGCGCAGCCCCGGGACACCTATAGCAATCAGCCCCAGCATTTT
13	few	TRBV20-1	TRBJ2-5	.	CSARGLPQETQYF	TGCAGTGCTAGAGGGCTGCCACAAGAGACCCAGTACTTC
15	.	TRBV12-3/TRBV12-4	TRBJ1-1	.	CASSLRATLNTEAFF	TGTGCCAGCAGTTTAAGGGCAACTCTGAACACTGAAGCTTTCTTT
15	.	TRBV7-2	TRBJ2-1	TRBD1	CASSLDRASYNEQFF	TGTGCCAGCAGCTTGGACAGGGCGAGCTACAATGAGCAGTTCTTC